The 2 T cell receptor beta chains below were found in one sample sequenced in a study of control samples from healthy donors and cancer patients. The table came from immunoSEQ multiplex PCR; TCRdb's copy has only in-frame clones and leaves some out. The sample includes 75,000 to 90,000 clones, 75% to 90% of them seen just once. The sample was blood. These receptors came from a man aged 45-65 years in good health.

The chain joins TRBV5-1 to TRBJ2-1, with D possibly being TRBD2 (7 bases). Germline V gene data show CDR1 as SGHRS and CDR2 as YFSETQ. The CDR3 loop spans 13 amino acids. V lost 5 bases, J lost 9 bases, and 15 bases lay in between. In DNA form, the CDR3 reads TGCGCCAGCAGATCCCGGGGGGCGGGTGAGCAGTTCTTC. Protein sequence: CASRSRGAGEQFF. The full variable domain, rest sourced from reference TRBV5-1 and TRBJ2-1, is KAGVTQTPRYLIKTRGQQVTLSCSPISGHRSVSWYQQTPGQGLQFLFEYFSETQRNKGNFPGRFSGRQFSNSRSEMNVSTLELGDSALYLCASRSRGAGEQFFGPGTRLTVL.

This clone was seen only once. This CDR3 is CASSPGQGIGEQYF. As DNA, the CDR3 is TGTGCCAGCTCACCGGGACAGGGGATCGGCGAGCAGTACTTC. The J gene is TRBJ2-7, the V gene TRBV18, with 10 bases lining up with TRBD1. Trimming took 3 bases from V and 6 from J; bases not matched to a gene: 5. CDR3 length: 14 amino acids. In germline, CDR1 is KGHSH, CDR2 LQKENI.